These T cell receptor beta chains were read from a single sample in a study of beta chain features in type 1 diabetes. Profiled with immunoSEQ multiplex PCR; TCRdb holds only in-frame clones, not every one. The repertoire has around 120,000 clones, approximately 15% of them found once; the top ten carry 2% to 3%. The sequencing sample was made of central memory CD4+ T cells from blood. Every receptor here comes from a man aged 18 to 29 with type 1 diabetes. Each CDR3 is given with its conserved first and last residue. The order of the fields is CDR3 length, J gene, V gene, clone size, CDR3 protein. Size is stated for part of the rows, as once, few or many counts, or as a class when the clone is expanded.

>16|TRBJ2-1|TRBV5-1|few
CASSPGTSGRALEQFF
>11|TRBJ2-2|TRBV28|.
CASSLAGELFF
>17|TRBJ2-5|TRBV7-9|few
CASSLMGGSNLGETQYF
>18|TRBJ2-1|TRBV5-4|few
CASSPQHRTSGVGNEQFF
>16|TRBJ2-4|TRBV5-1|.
CASSLVGASAKNIQYF
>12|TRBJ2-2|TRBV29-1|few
CSVERGTGELFF
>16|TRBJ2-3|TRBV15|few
CATSRTIQETGDTQYF
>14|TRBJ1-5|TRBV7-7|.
CASTPGVSNQPQHF
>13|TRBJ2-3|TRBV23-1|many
CASRSRGTDTQYF
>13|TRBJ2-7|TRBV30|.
CAWSVTVFYEQYF
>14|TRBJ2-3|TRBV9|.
CATVSPGGTDTQYF
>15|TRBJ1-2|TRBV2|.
CASSGGGTAGYGYTF
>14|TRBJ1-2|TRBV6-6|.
CASSSPRSNYGYTF
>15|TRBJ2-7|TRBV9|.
CASSVAPGGLYEQYF
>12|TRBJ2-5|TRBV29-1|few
CSVDRGRETQYF
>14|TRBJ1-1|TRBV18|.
CASQKEGVRTEAFF
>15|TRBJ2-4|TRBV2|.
CASSESGTTKNIQYF
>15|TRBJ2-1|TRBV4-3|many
CASSQDWAGNNEQFF
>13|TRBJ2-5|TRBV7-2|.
CASSLAWVGTQYF
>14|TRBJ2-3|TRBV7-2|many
CASSPYLSTDTQYF
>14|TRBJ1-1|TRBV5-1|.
CASSLVGVNTEAFF
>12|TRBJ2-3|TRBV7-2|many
CASSTYTDTQYF
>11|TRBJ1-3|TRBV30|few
CAWDSGNTIYF
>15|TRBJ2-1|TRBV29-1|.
CSVYRVTSENNEQFF
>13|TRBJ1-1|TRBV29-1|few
CSAARQGNTEAFF
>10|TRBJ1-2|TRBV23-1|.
CASRPGGYTF
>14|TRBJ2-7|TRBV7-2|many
CASSLDGYLYEQYF
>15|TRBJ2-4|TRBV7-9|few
CASSLEGQLTNIQYF
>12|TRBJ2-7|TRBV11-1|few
CASSSDRDEQYF
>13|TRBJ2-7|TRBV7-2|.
CASSPSRAGEQYF
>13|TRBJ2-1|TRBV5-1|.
CASSLEQYNEQFF
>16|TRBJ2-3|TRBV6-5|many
CASSFVRTSGTDTQYF
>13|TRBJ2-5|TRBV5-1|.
CASSLGTQETQYF
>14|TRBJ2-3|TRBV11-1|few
CASRSGGGTDTQYF
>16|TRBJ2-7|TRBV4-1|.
CASSQSTGTGRYEQYF
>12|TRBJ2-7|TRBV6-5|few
CASRGQVHEQYF
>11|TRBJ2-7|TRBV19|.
CASSFRYEQYF
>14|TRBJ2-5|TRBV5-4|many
CASSRQGAAETQYF
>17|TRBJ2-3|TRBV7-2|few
CASSLVPAGGGTDTQYF
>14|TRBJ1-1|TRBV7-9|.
CASSLVQVNTEAFF
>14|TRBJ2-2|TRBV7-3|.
CASRLTPAAGELFF
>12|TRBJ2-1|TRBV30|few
CAWSVLWDEQFF
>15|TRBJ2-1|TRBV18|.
CASSPDRMDYNEQFF
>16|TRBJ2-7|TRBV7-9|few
CASSSQDRDLSYEQYF
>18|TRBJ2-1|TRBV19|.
CASSKTSGGFGVYNEQFF
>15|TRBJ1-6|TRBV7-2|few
CASSPRDRVSSPLHF
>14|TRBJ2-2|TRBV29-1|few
CSATSWGGTGELFF
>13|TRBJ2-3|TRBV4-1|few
CASSQDRAGMQYF
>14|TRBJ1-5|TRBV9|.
CASSPTGHNQPQHF
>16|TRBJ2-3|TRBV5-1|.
CASSLVTSGSPDTQYF
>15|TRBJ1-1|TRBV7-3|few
CASSASGTANTEAFF
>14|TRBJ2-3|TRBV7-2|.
CASSRGGASDTQYF
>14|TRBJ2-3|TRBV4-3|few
CASSQYQGGDTQYF
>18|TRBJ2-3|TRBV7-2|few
CASSLEMVGTGTADTQYF